This T cell receptor beta chain was recovered during a study of cytomegalovirus exposure and HLA in healthy donors. A multiplex PCR was run with 60 Vbeta primers and 13 Jbeta primers. Repertoires were generated with immunoSEQ multiplex PCR, while TCRdb's copy carries only in-frame clones and drops some. This sample has under 150,000 clones, with approximately 80% found just once. Germline lookup yields CDR1 SGHRS and CDR2 YFSETQ. The CDR3 has 13 amino acids. V shed 4 bases and J shed 4 bases, with 10 bases lying between them. V usage is TRBV5-1 and J usage is TRBJ2-3; unclear D gene. Sequencing was performed on PBMCs. The TCR was taken from a man aged 40-49 years in good health and CMV-seropositive. CDR3 sequence (DNA): TGCGCCAGCAGCCCGTGGTCAGCAGATACGCAGTATTTT. Translating gives CASSPWSADTQYF. The full variable domain, rest sourced from reference TRBV5-1 and TRBJ2-3, is KAGVTQTPRYLIKTRGQQVTLSCSPISGHRSVSWYQQTPGQGLQFLFEYFSETQRNKGNFPGRFSGRQFSNSRSEMNVSTLELGDSALYLCASSPWSADTQYFGPGTRLTVL.